This paragraph covers one TCR beta chain sequence. No antigen is known for it. There are 17 residues in the CDR3. Trimming took 4 bases from V and 0 from J, leaving 17 bases between them. The germline gives CDR1 SGHAT, CDR2 FQNNGV. The source of the sample is a study of cytomegalovirus exposure and HLA in healthy donors. Findings and limits, study-wide: Overall, 164 TCR beta chains were annotated as cytomegalovirus-associated. Published work reported that the classifier diagnosed cytomegalovirus status with high specificity and sensitivity. Confirmation was obtained in vitro that a few CMV-associated chains are specific for CMV antigens.

Some clones are missing from TCRdb's copy, which holds only in-frame ones; the method was immunoSEQ multiplex PCR. This sample has some 84,000 clones; roughly 93% occur once, and the top ten carry approximately 2.2%. Input material: PBMCs. The chain couples TRBV11-2 to TRBJ2-3; D is unclear. The TCR comes from a man aged 25 to 40 in good health and CMV-seronegative. In DNA form, the CDR3 reads TGTGCCAGCAGCTCACCTAAAGTGACATCTAGCACAGATACGCAGTATTTT. It codes for CASSSPKVTSSTDTQYF.